The rows below give T cell receptor beta chains drawn from one sample of a study of shared T cell receptors in the human thymus. The protocol was immunoSEQ multiplex PCR, while the TCRdb copy is restricted to in-frame clones and leaves out a portion. This sample has 600,000 to 900,000 clones; around 85% occur once, and the top ten carry around 0.0094%. This same sample was also part of a study on human thymus T cells.

The sequenced material came from thymocytes. These receptors all come from a girl under three years old with a congenital heart defect. CDR3s include the opening cysteine and the closing phenylalanine or tryptophan. A D gene is named only where the DNA matches it firmly. A clone size is listed for some rows: how often the clone was seen (once, few, many), or a class if it is expanded.

v_gene	d_gene	abundance	j_gene	CDR3aa	CDR3nt
TRBV7-6	-	once	TRBJ2-3	CASSSRQHSSTDTQYF	TGTGCCAGCAGCTCCCGGCAGCACAGTAGCACAGATACGCAGTATTTT
TRBV11-2	TRBD1	once	TRBJ2-7	CASNNPGQEKPSYEQYF	TGTGCCAGCAACAATCCGGGACAGGAGAAGCCTTCCTACGAGCAGTACTTC
TRBV4-3	-	-	TRBJ2-1	CASSRGQRSYNEQFF	TGCGCCAGCAGCCGCGGACAGCGCTCCTACAATGAGCAGTTCTTC
TRBV5-1	-	-	TRBJ1-2	CASSLTSGSGVHGYTF	TGCGCCAGCAGCTTGACTTCCGGTTCAGGGGTCCACGGCTACACCTTC
TRBV2	-	-	TRBJ1-3	CASSERSGNRRRDTIYF	TGTGCCAGCAGTGAAAGGTCAGGGAATCGTAGGCGAGACACCATATATTTT
TRBV2	-	-	TRBJ2-4	CASSSQRVTSQVLAKNIQYF	TGTGCCAGCAGTTCTCAACGGGTCACCTCACAGGTTCTAGCCAAAAACATTCAGTACTTC
TRBV9	TRBD1	-	TRBJ2-2	CASSVGDRDTGELFF	TGTGCCAGCAGCGTAGGGGACAGAGACACCGGGGAGCTGTTTTTT
TRBV28	TRBD1	-	TRBJ2-3	CASTNYKLSVWDRDTDTQYF	TGTGCCAGCACCAACTATAAACTCTCTGTATGGGACAGGGACACTGATACGCAGTATTTT
TRBV4-2	TRBD1	-	TRBJ2-5	CASSQGDRVGETQYF	TGTGCCAGCAGCCAGGGAGACAGGGTAGGAGAGACCCAGTACTTC
TRBV6-5	TRBD1	-	TRBJ1-5	CASSPRQGVQPQHF	TGTGCCAGCAGCCCAAGACAGGGGGTGCAGCCCCAGCATTTT
TRBV7-8	TRBD1	-	TRBJ1-1	CASSLRDRVTPNTEAFF	TGTGCCAGCAGCCTCCGGGACAGGGTTACGCCGAACACTGAAGCTTTCTTT
TRBV9	TRBD1	-	TRBJ1-2	CASSARQGLPYYGYTF	TGTGCCAGCAGCGCCCGACAGGGACTCCCCTACTATGGCTACACCTTC
TRBV5-4	TRBD2	-	TRBJ2-3	CASSLSTRRGDTQYF	TGTGCCAGCAGCTTGTCTACGCGGCGGGGGGATACGCAGTATTTT
TRBV9	TRBD2	-	TRBJ2-3	CASSVAVGTSAGTDTQYF	TGTGCCAGCAGCGTAGCGGTCGGGACTAGCGCGGGCACAGATACGCAGTATTTT
TRBV27	-	few	TRBJ2-2	CASSSKLAAGELFF	TGTGCCAGCAGTAGCAAACTAGCCGCCGGGGAGCTGTTTTTT
TRBV5-8	TRBD1	-	TRBJ2-3	CASSLGQGSTDTQYF	TGTGCCAGCAGCCTGGGACAGGGGAGCACAGATACGCAGTATTTT
TRBV4-1	-	few	TRBJ1-2	CASSQERRGGYGYTF	TGCGCCAGCAGCCAAGAAAGAAGAGGGGGATATGGCTACACCTTC
TRBV27	TRBD1	-	TRBJ1-4	CASSFRQGDEKLFF	TGTGCCAGCAGTTTCCGACAGGGGGATGAAAAACTGTTTTTT
TRBV2	-	-	TRBJ2-2	CASSPPEQSYTGELFF	TGTGCCAGCAGCCCTCCAGAACAGTCGTACACCGGGGAGCTGTTTTTT
TRBV30	TRBD1	-	TRBJ1-2	CAWSAGTAFYGYTF	TGTGCCTGGAGTGCCGGGACAGCTTTCTATGGCTACACCTTC
TRBV11-1	-	-	TRBJ1-6	CASSCRVWNSPLHF	TGTGCCAGCAGCTGCAGGGTTTGGAATTCACCCCTCCACTTT
TRBV2	TRBD1	-	TRBJ2-3	CASSERRTGYTDTQYF	TGTGCCAGCAGTGAAAGGAGGACAGGTTACACAGATACGCAGTATTTT
TRBV4-3	-	-	TRBJ1-2	CASSQGKQGHGYTF	TGCGCCAGCAGCCAAGGGAAACAGGGACACGGCTACACCTTC
TRBV2	TRBD2	-	TRBJ2-1	CASKLFSGGINEQFF	TGTGCCAGCAAATTGTTTAGCGGGGGGATCAATGAGCAGTTCTTC
TRBV9	TRBD1	-	TRBJ2-1	CASSDHSGTGIYNEQFF	TGTGCCAGCAGCGACCACTCCGGGACAGGGATTTACAATGAGCAGTTCTTC
TRBV6-1	-	-	TRBJ1-2	CASRVNRVF	TGTGCCAGCAGGGTAAACAGGGTCTTC
TRBV4-3	-	-	TRBJ1-3	CASSQDAAAGNTIYF	TGCGCCAGCAGCCAAGACGCGGCGGCTGGAAACACCATATATTTT
TRBV7-9	-	-	TRBJ2-7	CASSLVPDYPDSYEQYF	TGTGCCAGCAGCTTAGTACCGGACTACCCCGACTCCTACGAGCAGTACTTC
TRBV5-6	TRBD2	-	TRBJ2-3	CASSLAGVGTQYF	TGTGCCAGCAGCCTAGCGGGGGTAGGTACGCAGTATTTT
TRBV5-4	TRBD2	-	TRBJ2-3	CASSSGTSDAQYF	TGTGCCAGCAGCTCCGGGACTAGCGATGCGCAGTATTTT
TRBV28	TRBD1	-	TRBJ2-7	CASSWGQGPYEQYF	TGTGCCAGCAGTTGGGGACAGGGGCCCTACGAGCAGTACTTC
TRBV7-2	-	-	TRBJ1-1	CASSFWEPVNTEAFF	TGTGCCAGCAGCTTCTGGGAGCCCGTGAACACTGAAGCTTTCTTT
TRBV28	-	few	TRBJ1-1	CASSTPPPRPRGTFF	TGTGCCAGCAGTACCCCTCCTCCTCGCCCAAGGGGGACTTTCTTT
TRBV4-2	TRBD1	-	TRBJ1-5	CASSLETGACNQPQHF	TGTGCCAGCAGTCTTGAGACAGGGGCTTGCAATCAGCCCCAGCATTTT
TRBV4-1	TRBD2	-	TRBJ2-5	CASSRRLAGQETQYF	TGCGCCAGCAGCCGCAGACTAGCGGGGCAAGAGACCCAGTACTTC
TRBV7-9	-	-	TRBJ1-2	CASSPTGTPIAHGYTF	TGTGCCAGCAGCCCAACCGGGACACCAATTGCGCATGGCTACACCTTC
TRBV4-1	TRBD1	once	TRBJ2-7	CASSQPHKTGTVIDEQYF	TGCGCCAGCAGCCAACCACATAAAACTGGGACAGTTATTGACGAGCAGTACTTC
TRBV5-4	TRBD1	-	TRBJ2-1	CASSSTNGQGRHEQFF	TGTGCCAGCAGCTCTACGAACGGACAGGGCAGGCATGAGCAGTTCTTC
TRBV7-9	-	-	TRBJ1-1	CASSLGTENTEAFF	TGTGCCAGCAGCTTAGGGACAGAGAACACTGAAGCTTTCTTT
TRBV5-3	-	few	TRBJ2-6	CARSLPAAGYLVGANVLTF	TGTGCCAGAAGCTTACCAGCGGCCGGTTATCTTGTTGGGGCCAACGTCCTGACTTTC
TRBV5-1	TRBD1	-	TRBJ1-1	CASSLFHNTGDTEAFF	TGCGCCAGCAGCTTGTTCCATAATACAGGGGACACTGAAGCTTTCTTT
TRBV28	-	-	TRBJ1-3	CASLGAGAISGNTIYF	TGTGCCAGCCTTGGGGCAGGGGCAATCTCTGGAAACACCATATATTTT
TRBV7-8	-	-	TRBJ2-5	CASSLAREETQYF	TGTGCCAGCAGCTTAGCCAGGGAAGAGACCCAGTACTTC
TRBV7-9	-	-	TRBJ1-6	CASSLSIPGSPLHF	TGTGCCAGCAGCTTATCAATTCCAGGTTCACCCCTCCACTTT
TRBV6-1	TRBD1	once	TRBJ2-7	CASTGDRVHEQYF	TGTGCCAGCACGGGGGACAGGGTCCACGAGCAGTACTTC
TRBV14	TRBD2	-	TRBJ2-3	CASSQSLAGVTDTQYF	TGTGCCAGCAGCCAAAGTCTAGCGGGGGTCACAGATACGCAGTATTTT
TRBV4-3	TRBD2	-	TRBJ2-7	CASSQDPSGGKGHEQYF	TGCGCCAGCAGCCAAGACCCTAGCGGGGGGAAGGGCCACGAGCAGTACTTC
TRBV9	TRBD1	-	TRBJ2-7	CASSVDLDRGYEQYF	TGTGCCAGCAGCGTAGACCTCGACAGGGGCTACGAGCAGTACTTC
TRBV7-3	TRBD2	-	TRBJ2-3	CASSPHIPPEKGLAGITDTQYF	TGTGCCAGCAGCCCCCACATCCCCCCCGAAAAAGGACTAGCGGGGATCACAGATACGCAGTATTTT
TRBV9	-	-	TRBJ1-5	CASSVLPGDQPQHF	TGTGCCAGCAGCGTTCTCCCGGGGGATCAGCCCCAGCATTTT
TRBV19	-	-	TRBJ1-2	CASSSRGPNYGYTF	TGTGCCAGTAGTAGCCGCGGGCCGAACTATGGCTACACCTTC
TRBV5-4	TRBD1	-	TRBJ1-3	CASSPQGMDGNTIYF	TGTGCCAGCAGCCCACAGGGGATGGATGGAAACACCATATATTTT
TRBV6-4	TRBD1	once	TRBJ2-7	CASSESSGGTYEQYF	TGTGCCAGCAGTGAGTCCTCAGGGGGAACCTACGAGCAGTACTTC
TRBV7-3	-	-	TRBJ1-1	CASSLFLAGNMNTEAFF	TGTGCCAGCAGCCTGTTCTTGGCGGGTAATATGAACACTGAAGCTTTCTTT
TRBV7-6	TRBD1	-	TRBJ2-5	CASSARIGDRGGKTQYF	TGTGCCAGCAGCGCCAGGATTGGCGACAGGGGAGGAAAGACCCAGTACTTC
TRBV19	-	-	TRBJ1-1	CASSKAWGGMNTEAFF	TGTGCCAGTAGTAAGGCGTGGGGGGGAATGAACACTGAAGCTTTCTTT
TRBV30	-	-	TRBJ1-1	CAWTVKQGSEAFF	TGTGCCTGGACAGTAAAACAGGGCTCTGAAGCTTTCTTT
TRBV2	-	-	TRBJ1-3	CARRKIVDTEISGNTIYF	TGTGCCAGAAGAAAAATCGTAGATACAGAGATCTCTGGAAACACCATATATTTT
TRBV6-6	-	-	TRBJ1-6	CAIRDPYNSPLHF	TGTGCCATCCGGGATCCATATAATTCACCCCTCCACTTT